Below, 8 T cell receptor beta chains from the same sample are listed, as sequenced in a study of sequential checkpoint blockade in melanoma (dated by TCRdb to between 2017 and 2020). The treatment or condition label, as the study defines it: randomized to nivolumab then ipilimumab (arm A) or the reverse (arm B). Library generation was performed with the immunoSEQ multiplex PCR assay. Drawn from immuneACCESS, this table holds only the in-frame rearrangements with V and J called that TCRdb kept. Clones are partly lost; checked studies trace under half to an unresolved V gene and leave the rest unexplained. A total of roughly 6,400 clones appear in this sample, more than 20% of them only once. The ten largest clonotypes hold 9% of the sample. Sequencing used tumor tissue (inferred from file names), obtained from a patient given nivolumab and ipilimumab in sequence. The receptors were sampled from a human donor with melanoma.

The V call is TRBV11-3, the J call TRBJ2-2; tentatively, D is TRBD1 or TRBD2 (5 bases each). V was pared by 2 bases and J by 2 bases, with 15 bases between. The germline CDR1 and CDR2 sequences are SGHNT and YENEEA. The CDR3 is 17 residues long. DNA for the CDR3: TGTGCCAGCAGCTTATCGCCCGCAGGGAGAAACACCGGGGAGCTGTTTTTT. Protein: CASSLSPAGRNTGELFF.

This clone has a count of ten or more. This chain uses TRBV11-3 with TRBJ2-1; 12 nucleotides agree with TRBD2. The CDR3 contains 15 residues. The trim removed 4 bases at V and 8 bases at J, leaving 6 bases unmatched. Germline CDR1 and CDR2: SGHNT and YENEEA. The CDR3 DNA follows: TGTGCCAGCAGCTGGACTAGCGGGATTGGCTATGAGCAGTTCTTC. Protein product: CASSWTSGIGYEQFF.

By share, this clone ranks as large. This chain joins TRBV12-5 and TRBJ1-5; TRBD1 matches at 8 bases. Germline values: CDR1 LGHNT, CDR2 FRNRAP. This CDR3 is 15 amino acids long. CDR3 residues: CASTLGGDRYQPQHF. The DNA of the CDR3 is TGTGCCAGCACCCTGGGGGGGGACAGGTATCAGCCCCAGCATTTT.

The V call is TRBV29-1, the J call TRBJ1-1; 7 nucleotides line up with TRBD1. The CDR3 extends over 12 amino acids. J lost 8 bases, V lost 1 base, and 4 bases had no gene match. Per germline, CDR1 SQVTM and CDR2 ANQGSEA. CDR3 coding DNA: TGCAGCGTTGAAGCAGGGGGTATGGAAGCTTTCTTT. This encodes CSVEAGGMEAFF.

The rearrangement joins TRBV6-8 to TRBJ2-1; no definite D call. Trimming cost V 0 bases and J 7 bases, with 13 bases left between them. Germline V gene sequence: CDR1 MNHGY, CDR2 SAAAGT. The CDR3 has 15 residues. The CDR3 loop is CASSYSTGLSNEQFF. The DNA of the CDR3 is TGTGCCAGCAGTTACTCGACGGGTCTTTCGAATGAGCAGTTCTTC.

The CDR3 spells CASSLAGTGSYEQYF. The CDR3 DNA follows: TGCGCCAGCAGCTTGGCCGGGACAGGGTCCTACGAGCAGTACTTC. The rearrangement links TRBV5-1 to TRBJ2-7; TRBD1 matches at 9 bases. CDR3 size: 15 residues. Germline V lookup: CDR1 SGHRS, CDR2 YFSETQ. V dropped 0 bases and J dropped 1; count of bases not matched to a gene: 2.

This clone was detected a few times. The chain joins TRBV5-1 to TRBJ1-2; 7 bases are shared with TRBD1. V gave up 0 bases and J gave up 3 bases; unmatched junction bases: 5. Germline lookup yields CDR1 SGHRS and CDR2 YFSETQ. This CDR3 contains 15 residues. The CDR3 DNA follows: TGCGCCAGCAGCTTGGAGGACAGGAGGTACTATGGCTACACCTTC. Its translation: CASSLEDRRYYGYTF.

V and J are TRBV25-1 and TRBJ1-2; D might be TRBD1 (6 bases). Trimming shortened V by 2 bases and J by 2 bases, and 6 bases separated the two germline ends. Germline CDR1 and CDR2: MGHDK and SYGVNS. The CDR3 runs 13 residues. The CDR3 DNA reads TGTGCCAGCAGTGAACAGGGGAACTATGGCTACACCTTC. Amino acids: CASSEQGNYGYTF.